Below, 12 T cell receptor beta chains from the same sample are listed, as sequenced in a study of response to subunit inactivated influenza vaccine. TCRdb itself ran the RT-PCR reads through MiXCR, one entry per CDR3 protein. Of hundreds of thousands of distinct CDR3 sequences listed, 10% to 12% are singletons. This sample was also put to use in a study of T cells expressing NK-cell markers. As that report states: Production of TCR beta cDNA relied on 5'RACE template switching with UMIs.

Sequences were derived from PBMCs from blood, sampled on the day of vaccination. These receptors came from a man in his forties or fifties who received an inactivated influenza vaccine.

At least ten counts were recorded for this clonotype. This chain uses TRBV6-2 or TRBV6-3 with TRBJ2-7; 7 bases map to TRBD1. The V gene's germline CDR1 is MNHEY and CDR2 SVGEGT. V shed 5 bases, J shed 4 bases, and the junction held 5 bases outside the gene matches. CDR3 length: 13 amino acids. The CDR3 here is CASSTTGSYEQYF. The CDR3, as DNA: TGTGCCAGCAGTACGACAGGGAGTTACGAGCAGTACTTC.

The chain couples TRBV27 to TRBJ1-4; D is ambiguous. The V end was cut by 6 bases, the J end by 12 bases, with 14 bases between. The CDR3 has 12 residues. The V gene's germline CDR1 is MNHEY and CDR2 SMNVEV (reference sequence). The CDR3 region is CASSGKGSELFF. CDR3 nucleotide sequence: TGTGCCAGCAGCGGGAAAGGTTCAGAACTGTTTTTT.

This clonotype has a handful of counts. The rearrangement joins TRBV20-1 to TRBJ1-1; D unresolved. Germline values: CDR1 DFQATT, CDR2 SNEGSKA (reference sequence). The CDR3 is 10 residues long. V lost 6 bases and J 7 bases, leaving 9 bases between the germline ends. The CDR3 nucleotides read TGCAGTGCCCACCAGCGTGAAGCTTTCTTT. Its protein product is CSAHQREAFF.

This chain connects TRBV5-1 to TRBJ2-1, with TRBD2 identical over 11 bases. Germline CDR1 reads SGHRS; CDR2 reads YFSETQ. After removal of 2 bases from V and 0 bases from J, the junction contained 13 bases not matched to a gene. This CDR3 is 20 amino acids long. The CDR3 DNA reads TGCGCCAGCAGCTTACGCCCGGGACTAGCGGAGGGAAGCTCCTACAATGAGCAGTTCTTC. Encoded protein: CASSLRPGLAEGSSYNEQFF.

At least ten counts were recorded for this clonotype. The chain links TRBV28 to TRBJ2-1, with TRBD1 as a possible D gene (6 bases). The CDR3 extends over 12 amino acids. CDR1 and CDR2 from the germline V gene are MDHEN and SYDVKM. Trimming took off 11 bases at V and 9 bases at J, with 17 bases between the two ends. The DNA for the CDR3 is TGTGCCTCTAGTTTGGGGGCTGGTGAGCAGTTCTTC. This translates into CASSLGAGEQFF.

In its sample, this clonotype was seen many times. The rearrangement links TRBV28 to TRBJ1-2, with D unresolved. The CDR3 contains 13 residues. From germline, CDR1 is MDHEN and CDR2 SYDVKM. Trimming removed 7 bases at V and 0 bases at J, with 9 bases between. As DNA, the CDR3 is TGTGCCAGCACCTCCCCCACTAACTATGGCTACACCTTC. The encoded protein is CASTSPTNYGYTF.

The table lists this clonotype with a few counts. The rearrangement joins TRBV18 to TRBJ2-1; 10 bases align to TRBD1. The length of the CDR3 is 16 residues. Germline V CDR1 and CDR2: KGHSH, LQKENI. V lost 2 bases, J lost 6 bases, and 7 bases stayed unmatched. This CDR3 reads CASSPIGTGDFNEQFF. The CDR3 DNA reads as TGTGCCAGCTCACCAATCGGGACAGGGGATTTCAATGAGCAGTTCTTC.

The rearrangement joins TRBV4-2 to TRBJ2-3; D is possibly TRBD2 (5 bases). CDR1 LGHNA and CDR2 YNFKEQ come from the germline V gene. The CDR3 loop spans 16 amino acids. V was pared by 4 bases and J by 0 bases, with 14 bases between. The CDR3 nucleotides are TGTGCCAGCAGCCGAAGACCGGGATCTAGCACAGATACGCAGTATTTT. Translation gives CASSRRPGSSTDTQYF.

The chain uses TRBV30 and TRBJ2-3, with 12 bases matching TRBD2. CDR1 and CDR2 (germline): GTSNPN, SVGIG (reference sequence). The CDR3 is 15 residues long. The trim removed 5 bases at V and 2 bases at J, leaving 5 bases unmatched. CDR3 coding DNA: TGTGCCTGGCGAGGACTAGCGGGAAACACAGATACGCAGTATTTT. Translating it yields CAWRGLAGNTDTQYF.

The J gene is TRBJ2-3, the V gene TRBV4-3, with TRBD2 matching 7 bases. This CDR3 has 14 amino acids. Germline V gene sequence: CDR1 LGHNA, CDR2 YSLEER. The V and J ends lost 1 base and 4 bases, in that order; junction bases with no gene match: 2. In nucleotides, the CDR3 is TGCGCCAGCAGCCAAGCTGGACTAGCAGATACGCAGTATTTT. Translation gives CASSQAGLADTQYF.

The CDR3 DNA is TGTGCCACCTCGGGAGCGGGGAGCAATCAGCCCCAGCATTTT. Its translation: CATSGAGSNQPQHF. V gene TRBV24-1 combines with J gene TRBJ1-5; the D is unclear. From germline, CDR1 is KGHDR and CDR2 SFDVKD. The CDR3 is made up of 14 amino acids. V dropped 9 bases and J dropped 1 base, with 12 bases sitting between them.

In its sample, this clonotype was seen a few times. V usage is TRBV12-3 or TRBV12-4 and J usage is TRBJ2-7, with 8 nucleotides matching TRBD2. The CDR3 sequence is 15 residues long. With 6 bases clipped from V and 3 bases from J, the junction kept 10 bases outside the gene matches. This CDR3 reads CASRVGAGGIYEQYF. For the CDR3, the DNA is TGTGCCAGCAGAGTAGGGGCGGGGGGAATCTACGAGCAGTACTTC.